The 7 T cell receptor beta chains below were found in one sample sequenced in a study of shared clonotypes between healthy human individuals. Measured with immunoSEQ multiplex PCR; TCRdb has only the in-frame clones, and not every one. The profile shows roughly 520,000 clones, around 95% of them singletons. The sample comprised naive CD4+ T cells sorted from blood. Subset defined: CD45RA+ positively selected. These receptors were obtained from a woman aged 25 to 39 in good health.

The chain recombines TRBV29-1 with TRBJ2-7, with no clear D. Germline V CDR1 and CDR2: SQVTM, ANQGSEA. Trimming removed 7 bases at V and 4 bases at J, with 11 bases between. The CDR3 consists of 11 residues. The CDR3 DNA reads as TGCAGCGGGCAACAGAAGTACGAGCAGTACTTC. It is translated as CSGQQKYEQYF.

The count of this clone is one. This sequence joins TRBV28 and TRBJ2-2; 8 nucleotides match TRBD1. After removal of 10 bases from V and 3 bases from J, the junction contained 10 bases not matched to a gene. From germline, CDR1 is MDHEN and CDR2 SYDVKM. The CDR3 extends over 15 amino acids. The CDR3 DNA reads as TGTGCCACAGGGGGCGAGAGGTCGGACACCGGGGAGCTGTTTTTT. Its protein product is CATGGERSDTGELFF.

The chain carries TRBV28 and TRBJ2-6; 7 bases align to TRBD1. Germline V lookup: CDR1 MDHEN, CDR2 SYDVKM. The CDR3 loop spans 19 amino acids. Germline trimming cut 2 bases from V and 0 bases from J; bases unmatched to any gene: 10. CDR3 protein: CASSLDFEGAHSGANVLTF. The CDR3 DNA sequence: TGTGCCAGCAGTTTAGATTTTGAGGGGGCCCACTCTGGGGCCAACGTCCTGACTTTC.

A remark on this clone: This CDR3 is also generated by other DNA sequences in the sample. This sequence joins TRBV5-1 and TRBJ2-5, with TRBD2 as a possible D gene (5 bases). Germline V gene lookup returns CDR1 SGHRS and CDR2 YFSETQ. Deletions cut 0 bases from V and 2 bases from J, with 8 bases between. This CDR3 has 14 residues. CDR3 nucleotides: TGCGCCAGCAGCTTGGGGAGCGGACAAGAGACCCAGTACTTC. This sequence encodes CASSLGSGQETQYF.

This chain links TRBV7-2 with TRBJ1-1; tentative D call: TRBD1 (5 bases). The CDR3 sequence is 15 residues long. The ends were cut back, 5 bases at V and 1 base at J, with 14 bases in the middle. Looked up from germline, CDR1 is SGHTA and CDR2 is FQGNSA. The CDR3 DNA reads TGTGCCAGCAGCACCCAGGGCAGGGAGAACACTGAAGCTTTCTTT. This gives the protein CASSTQGRENTEAFF.

The J gene is TRBJ2-2, the V gene TRBV28; TRBD2 matches at 10 bases. Germline V gene data show CDR1 as MDHEN and CDR2 as SYDVKM. The CDR3 consists of 15 residues. J gave up 5 bases and V 6 bases, and 6 bases lay outside the gene matches. CDR3 residues: CASSSPGLATGELFF. The CDR3 nucleotides read TGTGCCAGCAGCTCACCGGGACTAGCGACCGGGGAGCTGTTTTTT.

V is TRBV27 and J is TRBJ1-4, with 7 bases aligning to TRBD1. CDR1 is MNHEY, CDR2 SMNVEV, per germline (reference sequence). V shed 5 bases, J shed 7 bases, and the junction held 7 bases outside the gene matches. This CDR3 is 14 amino acids long. CDR3 sequence: CASSHRQGTEKLFF. CDR3 nucleotide sequence: TGTGCCAGCAGTCACAGACAGGGTACTGAAAAACTGTTTTTT.